These 17 T cell receptor beta chains originate from one sample sequenced in a study of T cells in Graves' hyperthyroidism and ophthalmopathy. It was RNA transcripts that yielded the amplified TCR beta CDR3 regions. A first-round RT-PCR of the TCR CDR3 used the HTBI primer set. MiXCR, run by TCRdb on the multiplex PCR reads, gives a single entry per CDR3 protein. The repertoire holds almost 350,000 distinct CDR3 sequences, with about a sixth as singletons. The sample taken for sequencing was blood. The receptors were sampled from a woman in her thirties or forties with Graves' ophthalmopathy.

The gene calls are TRBV24-1 and TRBJ1-2; 7 positions agree with TRBD1. The trim removed 6 bases at V and 6 bases at J, leaving 6 bases unmatched. The CDR3 extends over 13 amino acids. Germline-derived CDR1 and CDR2 are KGHDR and SFDVKD. CDR3 region: CATSQDRRDGYTF. The DNA of the CDR3 is TGTGCCACCAGTCAGGACAGGCGGGATGGCTACACCTTC.

The rearrangement links TRBV12-3 or TRBV12-4 to TRBJ2-2; D ambiguous. V was cut by 0 bases and J by 6 bases, with 5 bases left in between. CDR3 size: 13 residues. CDR3 sequence reads: CASSLALPGELFF. The CDR3 coding sequence is TGTGCCAGCAGTTTAGCTCTTCCCGGGGAGCTGTTTTTT.

There are many counts of this clonotype. This CDR3 is CASSLSDPRYGYTF. Written as DNA, the CDR3 is TGTGCCAGCAGCCTTTCGGACCCACGGTATGGCTACACCTTC. The chain couples TRBV3-1 to TRBJ1-2; no definite D call. V was shortened by 4 bases and J by 5 bases, with 14 bases between the two germline ends. CDR1 and CDR2 (germline): LGHDT, YNNKEL (reference sequence). CDR3 length: 14 residues.

At least ten counts were recorded for this clonotype. The chain combines TRBV5-1 with TRBJ2-7, with no clear D. CDR1 is SGHRS, CDR2 YFSETQ, per germline. The germline V and J ends were trimmed by 0 bases and 5 bases, with 15 bases remaining between them. This CDR3 contains 15 residues. CDR3 loop: CASSLASGVGNEQYF. DNA for the CDR3: TGCGCCAGCAGCTTGGCCTCCGGAGTAGGGAACGAGCAGTACTTC.

This clonotype was counted only a few times. The genes are TRBV10-2 and TRBJ2-7, with a weak D call TRBD2 (5 bases). V gave up 6 bases and J gave up 7 bases, with 16 bases separating them. Germline V CDR1 and CDR2: WSHSY, SAAADI. The CDR3 totals 13 residues. The CDR3 DNA reads as TGCGCCAGCAGCGACACTAGTCCGATTGAGCAGTACTTC. Protein: CASSDTSPIEQYF.

This clonotype was counted ten times or more. V usage is TRBV7-9 and J usage is TRBJ2-5; D possibly corresponds to TRBD2 (5 bases). The CDR3 contains 16 residues. Germline CDR1 and CDR2: SEHNR and FQNEAQ (reference sequence). Deletions cut 5 bases from V and 0 bases from J, with 16 bases between. The CDR3 coding sequence is TGTGCCAGCAGCCCCCCCCGGTCGGGATACCAAGAGACCCAGTACTTC. It codes for CASSPPRSGYQETQYF.

This clonotype was counted ten times or more. CDR3 residues: CASSPSLYMTTEAFF. As DNA, the CDR3 is TGTGCCAGCAGCCCTAGCCTGTATATGACCACTGAAGCTTTCTTT. V gene TRBV9 combines with J gene TRBJ1-1, with D hard to call. V lost 4 bases and J 4 bases, leaving 17 bases between the germline ends. The germline gives CDR1 SGDLS, CDR2 YYNGEE. The CDR3 runs 15 residues.

This clonotype was counted a few times. A read error is possible here, since a much larger clone lies one base away. The DNA for the CDR3 is TGTGCCAGCAGTCCCCCGGGGATGGGGGCAAACACCGTATATTTT. Amino acids: CASSPPGMGANTVYF. This chain connects TRBV28 to TRBJ1-3, with a possible D match to TRBD1 (6 bases). The CDR3 consists of 15 residues. The germline CDR1 and CDR2 sequences are MDHEN and SYDVKM.

This clonotype was seen ten or more times. CDR3 amino acids: CASSHARQEAFF. The CDR3 DNA reads TGTGCCAGCAGCCACGCCCGTCAGGAAGCTTTCTTT. The chain couples TRBV5-4 to TRBJ1-1; D not certain. CDR3 length: 12 residues. Trimming took off 4 bases at V and 8 bases at J, with 12 bases between the two ends. Germline CDR1 SGHNT, CDR2 YYREEE (reference sequence). The whole variable domain, remainder taken from reference TRBV5-4 and TRBJ1-1, is ETGVTQSPTHLIKTRGQQVTLRCSSQSGHNTVSWYQQALGQGPQFIFQYYREEENGRGNFPPRFSGLQFPNYSSELNVNALELDDSALYLCASSHARQEAFFGQGTRLTVV.

This clonotype came up many times. The J gene is TRBJ2-2, the V gene TRBV28, with D uncertain. The V gene lost 4 bases and the J gene lost 5 bases, with 17 bases spanning the gap. CDR1 is MDHEN, CDR2 SYDVKM, per germline. The CDR3 is made up of 16 amino acids. CDR3: CASSSTIHPRTGELFF. CDR3 in DNA: TGTGCCAGCAGTTCGACAATCCACCCGCGGACCGGGGAGCTGTTTTTT.

This clonotype was detected many times. For the CDR3, the DNA is TGCGCCAGTCGTGGGACAGGGAAGAACACCGGGGAGCTGTTTTTT. Its translation is CASRGTGKNTGELFF. V is TRBV5-1 and J is TRBJ2-2; 9 bases line up with TRBD1. Germline CDR1 reads SGHRS; CDR2 reads YFSETQ. V lost 8 bases, J lost 1 base, and 6 bases stayed unmatched. The CDR3 has 15 amino acids. The whole variable domain, filled in from reference TRBV5-1 and TRBJ2-2, reads KAGVTQTPRYLIKTRGQQVTLSCSPISGHRSVSWYQQTPGQGLQFLFEYFSETQRNKGNFPGRFSGRQFSNSRSEMNVSTLELGDSALYLCASRGTGKNTGELFFGEGSRLTVL.

The chain links TRBV11-2 to TRBJ2-5, with TRBD2 identical over 10 bases. CDR3 length equals 16 residues. Trimming cost V 2 bases and J 3 bases; bases outside gene matches: 6. Germline CDR1 is SGHAT and CDR2 is FQNNGV. The CDR3 DNA is TGTGCCAGCAGCTTACTACTAGCGGGAAGAAAAGAGACCCAGTACTTC. Amino acids: CASSLLLAGRKETQYF.

To note about this clonotype: One base away lies a much larger clone, so this may be a sequencing read error. CDR3 nucleotides: TGTGCCATCGGGATAGGGGGCTACGAGCAGTACTTC. This encodes CAIGIGGYEQYF. The chain employs TRBV6-1 and TRBJ2-7, with a possible D match to TRBD1 (6 bases). The CDR3 is made up of 12 amino acids. With 10 bases removed from V and 3 bases from J, the gap between germline ends came to 13 bases. CDR1 MNHNS and CDR2 SASEGT come from the germline V gene.

In its sample, this clonotype was seen many times. The rearrangement joins TRBV5-4 to TRBJ1-2, with 7 bases fitting TRBD1. The length of the CDR3 is 15 residues. The V segment lost 5 bases and the J segment 4 bases; nucleotides outside the gene matches: 11. Germline values: CDR1 SGHNT, CDR2 YYREEE (reference sequence). The CDR3 DNA sequence: TGTGCCAGCAGGGAAGAAAGACAGGGTCGCTATGGCTACACCTTC. It codes for CASREERQGRYGYTF.

The chain joins TRBV12-3 or TRBV12-4 to TRBJ1-1, with 9 bases matching TRBD1. The CDR3 is 14 residues long. V lost 6 bases, J lost 4 bases, and 6 bases stayed unmatched. CDR3 loop: CASSGTGGVTEAFF. The CDR3, as DNA: TGTGCCAGCAGCGGAACAGGGGGCGTCACTGAAGCTTTCTTT.

The rearrangement links TRBV12-3 or TRBV12-4 to TRBJ2-3; TRBD2 agrees at 9 bases. The CDR3 is made up of 17 amino acids. Trimming took 1 base from V and 5 from J; bases not matched to a gene: 10. DNA for the CDR3: TGTGCCAGCAGTTTAGGCGTTAGCGGGAGCTGGGTAGATACGCAGTATTTT. Residues: CASSLGVSGSWVDTQYF.

Ten or more counts support this clonotype. This chain joins TRBV5-4 and TRBJ2-7; tentative D call: TRBD2 (7 bases). Germline V lookup: CDR1 SGHNT, CDR2 YYREEE (reference sequence). The CDR3 runs to 16 residues. V was cut by 4 bases and J by 0 bases, with 17 bases left in between. The CDR3 loop reads CASSTRRGGASYEQYF. The CDR3 DNA reads as TGTGCCAGCAGCACCCGAAGGGGGGGCGCCTCCTACGAGCAGTACTTC. Full variable domain (missing parts from reference TRBV5-4 and TRBJ2-7): ETGVTQSPTHLIKTRGQQVTLRCSSQSGHNTVSWYQQALGQGPQFIFQYYREEENGRGNFPPRFSGLQFPNYSSELNVNALELDDSALYLCASSTRRGGASYEQYFGPGTRLTVT.